This T cell receptor (beta chain) appears in the sequencing data of a study of healthy donors' naive CD4 and CD8 T cells. With V trimmed by 4 bases and J by 0 bases, 7 bases remained unmatched. Germline values: CDR1 MNHEY, CDR2 SMNVEV (reference sequence). The CDR3 loop spans 17 amino acids. Each TCR library used about 500 ng of total RNA and a linear amplification protocol. MiXCR, run by TCRdb on the reads, gives a single entry per CDR3 protein. The sample includes about 180,000 distinct CDR3 sequences, 65% to 75% of them seen just once. In regard to this clonotype: No antigen is known for it.

Whole-study findings and limits: Positive CDR3 charge linked to CD4+ cells, negative to CD8+ cells. CDR3 charge plus V and J genes appeared to account for approximately 12% of CD4/CD8 variance. A reported CD4+/CD8+ bias affected most V and J genes in naive cells.

This sequence originates from a pool of human donors in good health; the sample pools cells from several healthy donors. The specimen sequenced was naive CD4+ and CD8+ T cells sorted from blood, pooled from several donors. The gene calls are TRBV27 and TRBJ2-7; 12 bases agree with TRBD2. In nucleotides, the CDR3 is TGTGCCAGCAGTTCCTATACTAGCGGGAGGAGCTCCTACGAGCAGTACTTC. Encoded protein: CASSSYTSGRSSYEQYF.